The T cell receptor (beta chain) under discussion was sequenced for a study of cytomegalovirus exposure and HLA in healthy donors. General study points: Usually a TCR sequence was rare, but some public TCRs were found in many donors. Later on, an analysis tied 15,000 or so TCR beta sequences to HLA alleles at 0.05 false discovery rate. A highly shared variant cluster was judged a likely technical artifact.

The PCR used 60 Vbeta and 13 Jbeta primers. The data were produced by immunoSEQ multiplex PCR, yet TCRdb's version contains in-frame clones alone and is incomplete. Seen here are some 150,000 clones, about four fifths observed once, and the top ten hold approximately 4.5%. This CDR3 is built from 14 residues. Germline assignment: CDR1 MDHEN and CDR2 SYDVKM. J lost 3 bases, V lost 6 bases, and 6 bases had no gene match. A remark on this clone: Its antigen is unknown.

Sequenced input: PBMCs. The rearrangement links TRBV28 to TRBJ1-1; 8 nucleotides agree with TRBD1. The clonotype originates from a man younger than 45 in good health and CMV-seronegative. The CDR3 region has the DNA TGTGCCAGCAGCCCAGGGGGCGGGTACACTGAAGCTTTCTTT. Protein: CASSPGGGYTEAFF.